The 12 T cell receptor beta chains below come from one sample, sequenced in a study of T cells after yellow fever vaccination. Using its own MiXCR run on the 5' RACE reads, TCRdb lists one record per CDR3 protein. The sample comprises roughly 180,000 distinct CDR3 sequences, roughly 6.2% of which are singletons, and about 2.8% rests with the top ten. This material consisted of CD4+ T cells sorted from PBMCs, taken on the day of the first yellow fever vaccination. The receptors were sampled from a man aged 18 to 29 who received the YFV17D yellow fever vaccine.

The chain links TRBV20-1 to TRBJ2-1, with 8 nucleotides matching TRBD1. CDR1 is DFQATT and CDR2 is SNEGSKA in the germline V gene (reference sequence). The CDR3 extends over 13 amino acids. V lost 7 bases and J lost 6; bases outside the gene matches: 8. The DNA of the CDR3 is TGCAGTGACATCGGACAGGGAGGCAATGAGCAGTTCTTC. It codes for CSDIGQGGNEQFF.

There are many counts of this clonotype. V and J are TRBV14 and TRBJ2-7; the D gene is possibly TRBD2 (6 bases). Germline V gives CDR1 SGHDN, CDR2 FVKESK. Trimming removed 4 bases at V and 1 base at J, with 17 bases between. The CDR3 extends over 16 amino acids. The CDR3 is CASSPREYFGSYEQYF. In nucleotides, the CDR3 is TGTGCCAGCAGCCCCCGGGAGTATTTCGGATCCTACGAGCAGTACTTC.

This clonotype showed up just a few times. The chain has TRBV20-1 and TRBJ2-1; D is perhaps TRBD2 (7 bases). The ends were cut back, 3 bases at V and 7 bases at J, with 19 bases in the middle. CDR3 length: 15 amino acids. The germline V gene has CDR1 DFQATT and CDR2 SNEGSKA (reference sequence). The CDR3 here is CSASEGGVFWNEQFF. CDR3 in DNA: TGCAGTGCTAGTGAGGGGGGGGTTTTTTGGAATGAGCAGTTCTTC.

This clonotype has at least ten counts. This chain connects TRBV7-2 to TRBJ1-1; D uncertain. Germline V gives CDR1 SGHTA, CDR2 FQGNSA. This CDR3 comprises 14 residues. Trimming removed 3 bases from V and 2 bases from J, with 10 bases in between. The CDR3 sequence is CASSFSGGNTEAFF. The CDR3 DNA reads TGTGCCAGCAGCTTTTCTGGCGGAAACACTGAAGCTTTCTTT. Using reference TRBV7-2 and TRBJ1-1 for the parts outside the CDR3, the full variable domain is GAGVSQSPSNKVTEKGKDVELRCDPISGHTALYWYRQSLGQGLEFLIYFQGNSAPDKSGLPSDRFSAERTGGSVSTLTIQRTQQEDSAVYLCASSFSGGNTEAFFGQGTRLTVV.

This clonotype was picked up many times. The gene calls are TRBV7-9 and TRBJ2-7; D could derive from TRBD1 or TRBD2 (5 bases each). Deletions cut 5 bases from V and 2 bases from J, with 16 bases between. This CDR3 region has 15 residues. Germline-derived CDR1 and CDR2 are SEHNR and FQNEAQ (reference sequence). CDR3 loop: CASSRPSRGAYEQYF. The CDR3 DNA sequence: TGTGCCAGCAGCCGCCCTTCTCGGGGCGCCTACGAGCAGTACTTC.

This clonotype has ten or more counts. This chain uses TRBV24-1 with TRBJ2-1; 7 bases align to TRBD2. With 3 bases clipped from V and 11 bases from J, the junction kept 6 bases outside the gene matches. The germline V gene encodes CDR1 KGHDR and CDR2 SFDVKD. The CDR3 has 13 residues. In DNA form, the CDR3 reads TGTGCCACCAGTGATGGGGGGGACGGAAAGCAGTTCTTC. It encodes CATSDGGDGKQFF.

This clonotype was seen more than once but under ten times. The chain's CDR3 is CASSVTGNYEQYF. In DNA form, the CDR3 reads TGCGCCAGCAGCGTGACAGGGAATTACGAGCAGTACTTC. The rearrangement links TRBV5-1 to TRBJ2-7; the match to TRBD1 covers 7 bases. In germline, CDR1 is SGHRS, CDR2 YFSETQ. CDR3 length equals 13 residues. Trimming at V came to 4 bases and at J to 4 bases, leaving 5 bases not matched to a gene.

This clonotype appeared many times. This sequence joins TRBV5-1 and TRBJ2-3; perhaps TRBD1 as D (6 bases). The CDR3 is 16 residues long. Trimming cost V 1 base and J 4 bases, with 16 bases left between them. In germline, CDR1 is SGHRS, CDR2 YFSETQ. The CDR3, as DNA: TGCGCCAGCAGCTTGCAGGGGAGTATGATCGCAGATACGCAGTATTTT. Protein sequence: CASSLQGSMIADTQYF.

This clonotype was recorded many times. The chain carries TRBV11-2 and TRBJ2-7, with a weak D call TRBD1 (7 bases). This CDR3 region has 14 residues. Germline lookup yields CDR1 SGHAT and CDR2 FQNNGV. V lost 0 bases to trimming and J lost 4 bases, with 10 bases between them. The CDR3 is CASSLDRGRYEQYF. CDR3 bases: TGTGCCAGCAGCTTAGACAGGGGGAGGTACGAGCAGTACTTC.

This clonotype was counted ten times or more. V usage is TRBV6-5 and J usage is TRBJ2-1; a weak D match, TRBD2 (5 bases). Germline V CDR1 and CDR2: MNHEY, SVGAGI. This CDR3 has 14 residues. V was clipped by 4 bases and J by 10 bases, with 17 bases between them. The CDR3 loop is CASSFGPRPGEQFF. Written as DNA, the CDR3 is TGTGCCAGCAGTTTTGGGCCCCGACCGGGAGAGCAGTTCTTC.

Many counts were recorded for this clonotype. V is TRBV20-1 and J is TRBJ1-1; 9 bases map to TRBD1. Germline trimming cut 6 bases from V and 2 bases from J; bases unmatched to any gene: 19. The CDR3 loop spans 18 amino acids. CDR1 DFQATT and CDR2 SNEGSKA come from the germline V gene (reference sequence). CDR3 region: CSASNVPGQGLGNTEAFF. The DNA of the CDR3 is TGCAGTGCCTCAAACGTCCCGGGACAGGGATTGGGAAACACTGAAGCTTTCTTT.

This clonotype has a count of ten or more. This chain links TRBV12-3 or TRBV12-4 with TRBJ2-1; TRBD1 matches at 8 bases. The CDR3 spans 15 residues. V lost 6 bases, J lost 7 bases, and 11 bases stayed unmatched. The CDR3 sequence: CASSRTLTGVNEQFF. The CDR3 region has the DNA TGTGCCAGCAGCAGGACCCTGACAGGGGTGAATGAGCAGTTCTTC.